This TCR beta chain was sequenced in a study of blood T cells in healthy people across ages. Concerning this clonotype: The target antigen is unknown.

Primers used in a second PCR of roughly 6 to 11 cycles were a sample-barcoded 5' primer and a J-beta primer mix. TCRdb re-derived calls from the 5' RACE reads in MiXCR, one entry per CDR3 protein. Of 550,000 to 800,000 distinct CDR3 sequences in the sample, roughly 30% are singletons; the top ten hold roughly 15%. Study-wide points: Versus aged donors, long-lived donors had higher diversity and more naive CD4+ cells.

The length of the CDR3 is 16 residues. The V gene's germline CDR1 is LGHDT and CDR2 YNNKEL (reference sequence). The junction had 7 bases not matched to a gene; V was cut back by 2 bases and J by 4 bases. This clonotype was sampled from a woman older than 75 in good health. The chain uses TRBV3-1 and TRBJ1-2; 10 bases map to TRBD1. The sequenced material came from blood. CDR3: CASSQQRTGGAYGYTF. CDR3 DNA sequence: TGTGCCAGCAGCCAACAGAGGACAGGGGGAGCCTATGGCTACACCTTC.